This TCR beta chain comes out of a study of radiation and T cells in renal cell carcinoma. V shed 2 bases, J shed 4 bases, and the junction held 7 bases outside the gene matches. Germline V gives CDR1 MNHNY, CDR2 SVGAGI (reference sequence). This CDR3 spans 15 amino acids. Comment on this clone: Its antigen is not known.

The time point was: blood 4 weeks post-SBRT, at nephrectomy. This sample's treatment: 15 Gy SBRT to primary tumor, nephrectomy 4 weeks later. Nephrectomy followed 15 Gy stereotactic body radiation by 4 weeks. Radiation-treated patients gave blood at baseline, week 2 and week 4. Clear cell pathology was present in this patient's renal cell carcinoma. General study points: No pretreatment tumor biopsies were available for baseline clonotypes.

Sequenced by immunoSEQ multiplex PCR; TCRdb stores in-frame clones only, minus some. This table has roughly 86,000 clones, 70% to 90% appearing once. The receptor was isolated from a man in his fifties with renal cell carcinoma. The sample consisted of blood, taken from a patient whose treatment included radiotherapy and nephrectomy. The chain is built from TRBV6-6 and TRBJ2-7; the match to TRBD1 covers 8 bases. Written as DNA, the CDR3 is TGTGCCAGCAGTTACCGGACAGGGCTTTTATACGAGCAGTACTTC. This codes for CASSYRTGLLYEQYF.